The T cell receptor (beta chain) described here comes from a study of molecular identifiers for immune sequencing clone quantification. Overall study: In replicates, RNA taken from around 18,000 or 91,000 naive CD8 cells was divided five ways, and four portions underwent sequencing.

Each CDR3 protein gets one entry after TCRdb re-called the PCR reads with MiXCR. There are roughly 320,000 distinct CDR3 sequences in the sample; 24% occur only once, and 0.65% to 0.75% lies in the top ten. V was pared by 1 base and J by 0 bases, with 4 bases of the junction left unmatched. Per germline, CDR1 SGHRS and CDR2 YFSETQ. The CDR3 consists of 17 residues. Study-wide results and limits: Spiked Jurkat TCR RNA equivalent to one cell reportedly surfaced among some 1 million naive cells. Clonotypes surpassing 20 RNA copies contained over 97% of effector molecules, versus under 1% in naive cells.

Of note for this clonotype: The target antigen is unknown. The CDR3 does not end in the conserved phenylalanine or tryptophan, so this is likely a read error.

Naive CD8 T cells underwent sorting with the CD8+CD4-CCR7+CD45RA+ definition. The clonotype was recovered from a human donor in good health. Some libraries in this study had Jurkat cell RNA spiked in. The sample consisted of naive CD8+ T cells from blood, with Jurkat cell RNA spiked in. Specified subset: FACS-sorted CD8+CD4-CCR7+CD45RA+ naive T cells. The J gene is TRBJ2-2, the V gene TRBV5-1; 9 positions agree with TRBD2. The CDR3 protein is CASSLPTSGANTGELFS. The CDR3 bases are TGCGCCAGCAGCTTGCCGACTAGCGGTGCGAACACCGGGGAGCTGTTTTCT.